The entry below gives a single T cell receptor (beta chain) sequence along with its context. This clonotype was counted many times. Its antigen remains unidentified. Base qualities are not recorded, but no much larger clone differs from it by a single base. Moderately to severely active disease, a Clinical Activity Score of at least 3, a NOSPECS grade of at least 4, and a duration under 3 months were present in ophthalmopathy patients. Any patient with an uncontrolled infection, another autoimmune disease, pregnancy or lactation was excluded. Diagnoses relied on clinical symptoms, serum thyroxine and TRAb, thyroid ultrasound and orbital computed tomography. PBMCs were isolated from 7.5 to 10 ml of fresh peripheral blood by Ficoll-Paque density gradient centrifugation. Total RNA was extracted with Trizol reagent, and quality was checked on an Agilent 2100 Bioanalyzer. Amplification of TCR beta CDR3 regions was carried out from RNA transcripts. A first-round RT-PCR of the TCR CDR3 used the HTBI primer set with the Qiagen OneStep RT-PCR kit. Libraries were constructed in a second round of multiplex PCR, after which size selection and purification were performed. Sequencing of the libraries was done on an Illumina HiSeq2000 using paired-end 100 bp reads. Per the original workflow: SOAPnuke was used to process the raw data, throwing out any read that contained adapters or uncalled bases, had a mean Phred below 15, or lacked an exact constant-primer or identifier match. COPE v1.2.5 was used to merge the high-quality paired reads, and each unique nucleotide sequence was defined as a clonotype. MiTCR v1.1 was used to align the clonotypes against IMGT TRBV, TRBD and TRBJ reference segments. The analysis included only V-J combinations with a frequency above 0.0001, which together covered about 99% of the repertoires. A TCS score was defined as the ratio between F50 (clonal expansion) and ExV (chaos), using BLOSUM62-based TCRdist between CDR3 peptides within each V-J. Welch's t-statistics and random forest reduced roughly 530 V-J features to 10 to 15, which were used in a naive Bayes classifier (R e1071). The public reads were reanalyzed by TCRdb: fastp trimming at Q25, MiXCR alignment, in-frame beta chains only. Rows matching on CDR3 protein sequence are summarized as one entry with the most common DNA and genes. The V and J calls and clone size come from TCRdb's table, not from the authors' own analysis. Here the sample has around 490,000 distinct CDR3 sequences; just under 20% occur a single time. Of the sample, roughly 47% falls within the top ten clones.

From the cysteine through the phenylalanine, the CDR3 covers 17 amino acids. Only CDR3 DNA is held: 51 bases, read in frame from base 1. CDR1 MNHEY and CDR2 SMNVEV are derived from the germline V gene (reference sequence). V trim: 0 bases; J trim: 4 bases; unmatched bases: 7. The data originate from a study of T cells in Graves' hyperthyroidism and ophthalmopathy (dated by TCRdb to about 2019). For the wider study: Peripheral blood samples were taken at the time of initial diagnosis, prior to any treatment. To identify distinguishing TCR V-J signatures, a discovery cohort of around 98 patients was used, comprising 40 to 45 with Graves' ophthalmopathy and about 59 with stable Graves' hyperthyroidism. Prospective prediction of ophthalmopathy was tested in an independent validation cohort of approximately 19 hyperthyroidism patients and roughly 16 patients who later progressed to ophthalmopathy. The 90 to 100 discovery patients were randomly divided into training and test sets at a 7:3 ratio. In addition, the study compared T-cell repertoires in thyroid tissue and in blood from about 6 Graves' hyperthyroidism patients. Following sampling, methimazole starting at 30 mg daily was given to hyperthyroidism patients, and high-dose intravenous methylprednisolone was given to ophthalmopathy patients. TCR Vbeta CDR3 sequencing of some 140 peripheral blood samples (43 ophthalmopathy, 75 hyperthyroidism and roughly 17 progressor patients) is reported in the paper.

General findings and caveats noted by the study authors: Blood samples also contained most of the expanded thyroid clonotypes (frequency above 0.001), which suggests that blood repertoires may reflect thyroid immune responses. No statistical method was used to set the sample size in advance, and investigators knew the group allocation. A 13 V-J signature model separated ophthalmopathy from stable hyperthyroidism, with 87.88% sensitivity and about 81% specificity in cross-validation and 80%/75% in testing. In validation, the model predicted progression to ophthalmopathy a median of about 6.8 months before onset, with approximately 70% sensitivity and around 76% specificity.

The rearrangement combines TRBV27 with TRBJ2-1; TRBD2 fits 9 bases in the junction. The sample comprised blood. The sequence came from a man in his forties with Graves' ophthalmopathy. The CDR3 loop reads CASSLSIAGARYNEQFF. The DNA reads TGTGCCAGCAGTTTATCGATAGCGGGGGCTCGATACAATGAGCAGTTCTTC.